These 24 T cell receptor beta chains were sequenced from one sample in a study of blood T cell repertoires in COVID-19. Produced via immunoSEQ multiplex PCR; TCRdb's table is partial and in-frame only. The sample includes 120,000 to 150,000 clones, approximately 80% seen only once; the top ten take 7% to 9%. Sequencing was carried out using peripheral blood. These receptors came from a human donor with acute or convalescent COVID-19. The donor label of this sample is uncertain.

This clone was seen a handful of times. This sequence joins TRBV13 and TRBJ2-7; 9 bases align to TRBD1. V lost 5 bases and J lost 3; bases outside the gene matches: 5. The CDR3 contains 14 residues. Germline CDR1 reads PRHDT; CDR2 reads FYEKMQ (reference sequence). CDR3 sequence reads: CASSVGQGSYEQYF. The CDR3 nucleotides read TGTGCCAGCAGCGTGGGACAGGGAAGCTACGAGCAGTACTTC.

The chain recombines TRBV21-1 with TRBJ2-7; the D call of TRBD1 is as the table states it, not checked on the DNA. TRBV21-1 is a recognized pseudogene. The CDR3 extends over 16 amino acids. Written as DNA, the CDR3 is TGTGCCAGCAGCGGTTCGGGACAGCTATTAGACTACGAGCAGTACGTC. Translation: CASSGSGQLLDYEQYV.

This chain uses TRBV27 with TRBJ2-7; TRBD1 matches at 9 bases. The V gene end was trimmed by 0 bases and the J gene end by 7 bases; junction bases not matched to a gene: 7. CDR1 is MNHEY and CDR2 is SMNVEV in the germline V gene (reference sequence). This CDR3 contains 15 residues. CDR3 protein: CASSLSQQGAGEQYF. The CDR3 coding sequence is TGTGCCAGCAGTTTATCGCAACAGGGGGCTGGTGAGCAGTACTTC.

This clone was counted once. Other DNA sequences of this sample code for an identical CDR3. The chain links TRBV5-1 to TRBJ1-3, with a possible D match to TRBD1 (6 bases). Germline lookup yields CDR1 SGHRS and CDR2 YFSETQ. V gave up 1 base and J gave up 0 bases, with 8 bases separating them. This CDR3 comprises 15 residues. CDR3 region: CASSLTGSSGNTIYF. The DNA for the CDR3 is TGCGCCAGCAGCTTGACAGGGAGCTCTGGAAACACCATATATTTT.

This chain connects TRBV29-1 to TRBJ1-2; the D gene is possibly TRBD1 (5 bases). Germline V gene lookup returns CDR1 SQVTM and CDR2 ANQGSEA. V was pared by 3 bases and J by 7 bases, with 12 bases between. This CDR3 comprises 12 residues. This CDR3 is CSVEVQGTGYTF. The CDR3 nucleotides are TGCAGCGTTGAGGTCCAGGGAACTGGCTACACCTTC.

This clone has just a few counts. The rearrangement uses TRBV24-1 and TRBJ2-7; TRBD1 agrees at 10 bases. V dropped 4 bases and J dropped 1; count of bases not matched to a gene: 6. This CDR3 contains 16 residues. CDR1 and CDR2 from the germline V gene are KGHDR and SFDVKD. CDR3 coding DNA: TGTGCCACCAGTGACCCCGGACAGGGGGTTTCCTACGAGCAGTACGTC. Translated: CATSDPGQGVSYEQYV.

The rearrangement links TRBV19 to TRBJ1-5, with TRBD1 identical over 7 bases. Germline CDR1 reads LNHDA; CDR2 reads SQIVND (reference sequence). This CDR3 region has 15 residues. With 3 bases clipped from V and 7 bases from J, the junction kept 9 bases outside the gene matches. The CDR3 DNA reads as TGTGCCAGTAGTATTAGGAGGGGGCCCGACCAGCCCCAGCATTTT. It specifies CASSIRRGPDQPQHF.

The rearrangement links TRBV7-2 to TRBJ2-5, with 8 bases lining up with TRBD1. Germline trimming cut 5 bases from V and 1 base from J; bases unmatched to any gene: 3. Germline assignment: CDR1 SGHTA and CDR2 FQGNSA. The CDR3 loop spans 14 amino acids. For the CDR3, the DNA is TGTGCCAGCAGCCTCGGGACAGGCCAAGAGACCCAGTACTTC. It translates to CASSLGTGQETQYF.

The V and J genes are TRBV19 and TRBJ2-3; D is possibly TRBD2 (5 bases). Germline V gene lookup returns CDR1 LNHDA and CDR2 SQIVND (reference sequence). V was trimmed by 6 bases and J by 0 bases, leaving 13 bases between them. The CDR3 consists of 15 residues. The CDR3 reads CASRRALTSTDTQYF. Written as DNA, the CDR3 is TGTGCCAGTAGGAGGGCCCTTACTAGCACAGATACGCAGTATTTT.

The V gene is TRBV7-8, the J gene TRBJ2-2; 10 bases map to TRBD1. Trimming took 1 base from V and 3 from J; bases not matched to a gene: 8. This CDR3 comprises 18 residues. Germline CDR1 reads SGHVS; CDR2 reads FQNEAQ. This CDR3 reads CASSLVGATGGYTGELFF. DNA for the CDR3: TGTGCCAGCAGCTTAGTTGGGGCGACAGGGGGCTACACCGGGGAGCTGTTTTTT.

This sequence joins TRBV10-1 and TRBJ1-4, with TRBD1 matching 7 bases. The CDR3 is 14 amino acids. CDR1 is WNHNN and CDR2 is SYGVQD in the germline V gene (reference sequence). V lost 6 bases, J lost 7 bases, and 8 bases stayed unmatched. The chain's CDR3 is CASSPSGQLEKLFF. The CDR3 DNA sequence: TGCGCCAGCAGCCCTTCGGGACAGCTTGAAAAACTGTTTTTT.

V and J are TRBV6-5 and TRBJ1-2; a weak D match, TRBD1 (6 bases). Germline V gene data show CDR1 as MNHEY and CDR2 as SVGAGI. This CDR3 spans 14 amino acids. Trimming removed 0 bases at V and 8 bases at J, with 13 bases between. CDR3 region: CASSYSRTGNGYTF. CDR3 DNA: TGTGCCAGCAGTTACTCTCGCACAGGGAACGGCTACACCTTC.

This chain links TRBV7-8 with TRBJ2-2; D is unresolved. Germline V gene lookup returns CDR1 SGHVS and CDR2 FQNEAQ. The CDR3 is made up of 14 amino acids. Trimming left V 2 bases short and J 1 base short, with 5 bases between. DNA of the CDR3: TGTGCCAGCAGCTTATGGCTGAACACCGGGGAGCTGTTTTTT. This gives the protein CASSLWLNTGELFF.

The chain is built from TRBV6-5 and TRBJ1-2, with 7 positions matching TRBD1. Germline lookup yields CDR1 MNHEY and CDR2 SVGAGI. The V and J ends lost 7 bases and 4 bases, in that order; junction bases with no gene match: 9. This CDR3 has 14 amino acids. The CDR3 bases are TGTGCCAGCACCAGACAGGGAGGAGGCTATGGCTACACCTTC. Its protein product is CASTRQGGGYGYTF.

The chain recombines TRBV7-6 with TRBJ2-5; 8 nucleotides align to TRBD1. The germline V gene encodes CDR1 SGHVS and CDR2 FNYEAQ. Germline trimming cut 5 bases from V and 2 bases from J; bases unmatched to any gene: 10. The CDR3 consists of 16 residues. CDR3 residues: CASSMTGVGGQETQYF. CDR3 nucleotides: TGTGCCAGCAGCATGACAGGGGTGGGAGGACAAGAGACCCAGTACTTC.

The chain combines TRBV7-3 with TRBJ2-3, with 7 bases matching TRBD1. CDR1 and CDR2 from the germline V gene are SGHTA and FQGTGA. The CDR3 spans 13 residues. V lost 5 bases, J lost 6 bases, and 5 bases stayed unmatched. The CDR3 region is CASSRDREDTQYF. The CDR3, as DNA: TGTGCCAGCAGCCGTGACAGGGAGGATACGCAGTATTTT.

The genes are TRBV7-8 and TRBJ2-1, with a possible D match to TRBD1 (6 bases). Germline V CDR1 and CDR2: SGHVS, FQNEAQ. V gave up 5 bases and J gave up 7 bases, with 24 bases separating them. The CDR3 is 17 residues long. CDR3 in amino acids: CASSGTGMRLLWNEQFF. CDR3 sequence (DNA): TGTGCCAGCAGCGGCACAGGGATGAGACTACTTTGGAATGAGCAGTTCTTC.

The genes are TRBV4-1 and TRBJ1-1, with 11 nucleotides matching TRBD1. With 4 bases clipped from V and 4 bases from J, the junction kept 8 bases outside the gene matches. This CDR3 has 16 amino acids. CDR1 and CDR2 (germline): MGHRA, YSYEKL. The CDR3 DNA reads TGCGCCAGCAGCCTAAATCCCGGGACAGGGGGCACTGAAGCTTTCTTT. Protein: CASSLNPGTGGTEAFF.

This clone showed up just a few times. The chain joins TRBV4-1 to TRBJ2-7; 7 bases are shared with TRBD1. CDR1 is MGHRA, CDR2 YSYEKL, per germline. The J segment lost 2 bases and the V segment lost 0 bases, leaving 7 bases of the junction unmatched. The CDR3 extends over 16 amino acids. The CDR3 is CASSQDPLDRAYEQYF. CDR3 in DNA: TGCGCCAGCAGCCAAGATCCTTTAGACAGGGCCTACGAGCAGTACTTC.

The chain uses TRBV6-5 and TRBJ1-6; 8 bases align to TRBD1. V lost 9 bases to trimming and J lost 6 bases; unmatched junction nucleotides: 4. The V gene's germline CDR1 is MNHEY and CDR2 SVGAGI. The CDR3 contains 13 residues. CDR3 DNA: TGTGCCAGTCGGACAGGGATTAATTCACCCCTCCACTTT. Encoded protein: CASRTGINSPLHF.

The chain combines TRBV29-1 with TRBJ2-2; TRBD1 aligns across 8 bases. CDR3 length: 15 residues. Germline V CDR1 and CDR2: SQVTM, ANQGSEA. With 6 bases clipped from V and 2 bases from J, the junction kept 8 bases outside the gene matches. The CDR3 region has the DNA TGCAGCGTATCCAGCGGACAGGGCAACACCGGGGAGCTGTTTTTT. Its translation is CSVSSGQGNTGELFF.

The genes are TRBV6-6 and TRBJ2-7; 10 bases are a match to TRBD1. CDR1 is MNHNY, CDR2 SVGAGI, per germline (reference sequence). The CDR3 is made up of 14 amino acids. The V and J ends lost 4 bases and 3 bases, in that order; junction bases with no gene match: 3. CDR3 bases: TGTGCCAGCAGTTCAGGGACAGGGGTCTACGAGCAGTACGTC. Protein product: CASSSGTGVYEQYV.

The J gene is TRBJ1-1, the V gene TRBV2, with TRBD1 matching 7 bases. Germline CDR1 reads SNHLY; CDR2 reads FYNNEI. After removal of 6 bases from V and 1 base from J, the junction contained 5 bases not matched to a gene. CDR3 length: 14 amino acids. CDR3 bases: TGTGCCAGCAGGACAGGGATCCCGAACACTGAAGCTTTCTTT. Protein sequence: CASRTGIPNTEAFF.

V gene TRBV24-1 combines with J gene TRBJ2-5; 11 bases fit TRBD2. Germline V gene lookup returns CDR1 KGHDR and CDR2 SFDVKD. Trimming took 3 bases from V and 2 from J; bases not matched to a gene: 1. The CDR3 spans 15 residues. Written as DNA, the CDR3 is TGTGCCACCAGTGATATAGCGGGGGGGCAAGAGACCCAGTACTTC. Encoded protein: CATSDIAGGQETQYF.